These 24 T cell receptor beta chains were all obtained from the same sample, sequenced in a study of beta chain features in type 1 diabetes (dated by TCRdb to 2016 to 2018). Library method: the immunoSEQ multiplex PCR assay. The High Capacity cDNA Reverse Transcription Kit was used to reverse transcribe all of the isolated RNA, meaning that expressed TCRB transcripts were what got sequenced. The table was pulled from immuneACCESS by TCRdb, which kept in-frame rearrangements only. Such tables lose some clones; where checked, under half of the loss comes from unresolved V genes, and the rest has no known cause. The sample table contains around 450,000 clones; only one count was recorded for about an eighth of them. The biggest ten clones account for over 0.035% of the sample. The specimen was naive CD4+ T cells from blood. According to the study, the label for this sample's cell subset or site signals: true naive CD4+ T cells. The receptors shown here come from a woman under 30 in good health.

This clone was found many times. The rearrangement uses TRBV14 and TRBJ2-7; possible D gene TRBD2, 5 bases. The CDR3 length is 13 residues. V was shortened by 2 bases and J by 7 bases, with 12 bases between the two germline ends. The V gene's germline CDR1 is SGHDN and CDR2 FVKESK. The CDR3 DNA reads as TGTGCCAGCAGCCAATCTCTCCCGGGGGAGCAGTACGTC. It translates to CASSQSLPGEQYV.

The gene calls are TRBV5-1 and TRBJ2-5; D is unclear. The germline V gene encodes CDR1 SGHRS and CDR2 YFSETQ. The CDR3 has 14 residues. Trimming cost V 0 bases and J 0 bases, with 6 bases left between them. The CDR3 DNA reads TGCGCCAGCAGCTTGGATATCGACCAAGAGACCCAGTACTTC. Protein sequence: CASSLDIDQETQYF.

This clone came up a few times. This rearrangement joins TRBV9 to TRBJ2-5; no firm D call. Trimming took 4 bases from V and 5 from J, leaving 6 bases between them. The CDR3 runs 11 residues. Germline V CDR1 and CDR2: SGDLS, YYNGEE. CDR3 region: CASSQGETQYF. CDR3 DNA: TGTGCCAGCAGCCAAGGGGAGACCCAGTACTTC. Using reference TRBV9 and TRBJ2-5 for the parts outside the CDR3, the full variable domain is DSGVTQTPKHLITATGQRVTLRCSPRSGDLSVYWYQQSLDQGLQFLIQYYNGEERAKGNILERFSAQQFPDLHSELNLSSLELGDSALYFCASSQGETQYFGPGTRLLVL.

The chain joins TRBV30 to TRBJ2-2, with 9 nucleotides matching TRBD2. The V and J ends lost 2 bases and 5 bases, in that order; junction bases with no gene match: 6. There are 15 residues in the CDR3. Germline V lookup: CDR1 GTSNPN, CDR2 SVGIG (reference sequence). In nucleotides, the CDR3 is TGTGCCTGGAGTCTAGCGGGATCGAGTACCGGGGAGCTGTTTTTT. It codes for CAWSLAGSSTGELFF. The whole variable domain, remainder taken from reference TRBV30 and TRBJ2-2, is SQTIHQWPATLVQPVGSPLSLECTVEGTSNPNLYWYRQAAGRGLQLLFYSVGIGQISSEVPQNLSASRPQDRQFILSSKKLLLSDSGFYLCAWSLAGSSTGELFFGEGSRLTVL.

This sequence joins TRBV2 and TRBJ2-7; 14 bases are shared with TRBD2. This CDR3 has 15 amino acids. Germline V gene sequence: CDR1 SNHLY, CDR2 FYNNEI. V shed 1 base and J 7 bases; nucleotides not matched to a gene: 3. CDR3 in amino acids: CASSEEGLAGDEQYF. CDR3 DNA: TGTGCCAGCAGTGAAGAGGGACTAGCGGGAGATGAGCAGTACTTC.

The V and J genes are TRBV9 and TRBJ1-1; D is unclear. Trimming removed 3 bases at V and 1 base at J, with 13 bases between. In germline, CDR1 is SGDLS, CDR2 YYNGEE. The CDR3 loop spans 15 amino acids. For the CDR3, the DNA is TGTGCCAGCAGCGACGGCGGGGTATGGAACACTGAAGCTTTCTTT. It specifies CASSDGGVWNTEAFF.

The chain combines TRBV19 with TRBJ1-5; maybe TRBD1 (5 bases). Trimming took 7 bases from V and 2 from J, leaving 15 bases between them. This CDR3 is built from 15 residues. Germline CDR1 and CDR2: LNHDA and SQIVND (reference sequence). CDR3 nucleotides: TGTGCCAGTATCGATGGGGGAGCGGGCAATCAGCCCCAGCATTTT. Translating gives CASIDGGAGNQPQHF.

The chain joins TRBV7-9 to TRBJ2-1; D perhaps matches TRBD1 (6 bases). The CDR3 has 14 residues. The V gene's germline CDR1 is SEHNR and CDR2 FQNEAQ (reference sequence). The germline V and J ends were trimmed by 5 bases and 7 bases, with 15 bases remaining between them. CDR3 nucleotides: TGTGCCAGCAGCGTCTACTCGGACAGAAATGAGCAGTTCTTC. Its translation: CASSVYSDRNEQFF.

V is TRBV4-3 and J is TRBJ2-1; D unresolved. CDR1 and CDR2 (germline): LGHNA, YSLEER. Trimming left V 4 bases short and J 4 bases short, with 8 bases between. This CDR3 is built from 13 residues. The CDR3 region is CASSPRRYNEQFF. The CDR3, as DNA: TGCGCCAGCAGCCCTCGCCGTTACAATGAGCAGTTCTTC.

This clone showed up just a few times. The rearrangement joins TRBV29-1 to TRBJ1-5; D is perhaps TRBD1 (6 bases). The germline CDR1 and CDR2 sequences are SQVTM and ANQGSEA. The CDR3 is 14 residues long. V lost 6 bases and J lost 5, with 17 bases in between. The CDR3 coding sequence is TGCAGCGTCTCCGTGGGGGGCTGGGATCAGCCCCAGCATTTT. Amino acid sequence: CSVSVGGWDQPQHF.

This chain connects TRBV2 to TRBJ2-5, with TRBD2 matching 14 bases. The V and J ends lost 2 bases and 5 bases, in that order; junction bases with no gene match: 7. The CDR3 loop spans 17 amino acids. Germline CDR1 is SNHLY and CDR2 is FYNNEI. The CDR3 bases are TGTGCCAGCAGTGAATCCCGGACTAGCGGGGGGCTGGAGACCCAGTACTTC. Its translation is CASSESRTSGGLETQYF. Together with reference TRBV2 and TRBJ2-5, the CDR3 gives the full variable domain: EPEVTQTPSHQVTQMGQEVILRCVPISNHLYFYWYRQILGQKVEFLVSFYNNEISEKSEIFDDQFSVERPDGSNFTLKIRSTKLEDSAMYFCASSESRTSGGLETQYFGPGTRLLVL.

DNA for the CDR3: TGTGCCAGCAGCCCCGGGACAGCTAGCTCACCCCTCCACTTT. This translates into CASSPGTASSPLHF. The chain is built from TRBV14 and TRBJ1-6; 7 bases line up with TRBD1. CDR1 and CDR2 from the germline V gene are SGHDN and FVKESK. This CDR3 spans 14 amino acids. The V segment lost 4 bases and the J segment 10 bases; nucleotides outside the gene matches: 7.

The chain uses TRBV6-5 and TRBJ2-1; no reliable D call. Trimming shortened V by 5 bases and J by 0 bases, and 11 bases separated the two germline ends. Germline loops: CDR1 MNHEY, CDR2 SVGAGI. The CDR3 covers 15 residues. The CDR3 DNA reads TGTGCCAGCAGTAGACACGCGAGCTCCTACAATGAGCAGTTCTTC. Residues: CASSRHASSYNEQFF.

The chain employs TRBV5-7 and TRBJ1-5; D remains unclear. TRBV5-7 is given ORF status, its function remaining uncertain. Between the trimmed V and J ends, which lost 0 bases and 4 bases, there was a span of 14 bases. The CDR3 consists of 16 residues. CDR3 DNA sequence: TGTGCCAGCAGCTTGGCCACAATGCCGCTTAATCAGCCCCAGCATTTT. Protein: CASSLATMPLNQPQHF.

Only a few counts were recorded for this clone. This sequence joins TRBV18 and TRBJ2-6; TRBD1 is a possible D gene (5 bases). Trimming removed 2 bases from V and 2 bases from J, with 10 bases in between. Looked up from germline, CDR1 is KGHSH and CDR2 is LQKENI. The CDR3 is made up of 16 amino acids. CDR3 residues: CASSPSGATGANVLTF. CDR3 DNA sequence: TGTGCCAGCTCACCAAGTGGGGCTACTGGGGCCAACGTCCTGACTTTC.

This chain uses TRBV27 with TRBJ1-6; 7 nucleotides match TRBD1. The CDR3 sequence is 20 residues long. CDR1 MNHEY and CDR2 SMNVEV come from the germline V gene (reference sequence). The V gene end was trimmed by 3 bases and the J gene end by 5 bases; junction bases not matched to a gene: 19. CDR3 bases: TGTGCCAGCAGTTTGCGGTCGAGACAGGGCGAGTACTTCGATAATTCACCCCTCCACTTT. Amino acid sequence: CASSLRSRQGEYFDNSPLHF.

This clone was seen a handful of times. The CDR3 here is CAWTSGIGELFF. In nucleotides, the CDR3 is TGTGCCTGGACCTCTGGCATCGGGGAGCTGTTTTTT. V is TRBV30 and J is TRBJ2-2; D remains ambiguous. V lost 4 bases, J lost 7 bases, and 10 bases lay in between. The CDR3 is 12 residues long. Germline V gives CDR1 GTSNPN, CDR2 SVGIG (reference sequence).

V gene TRBV5-1 combines with J gene TRBJ2-6, with D tentatively TRBD2 (6 bases). CDR3 length: 15 amino acids. Germline V CDR1 and CDR2: SGHRS, YFSETQ. Trimming removed 6 bases at V and 0 bases at J, with 10 bases between. CDR3 nucleotide sequence: TGCGCCAGCACCGGGAGCCCCTCTGGGGCCAACGTCCTGACTTTC. This encodes CASTGSPSGANVLTF. The variable domain in full, with the rest retrieved from reference TRBV5-1 and TRBJ2-6, is KAGVTQTPRYLIKTRGQQVTLSCSPISGHRSVSWYQQTPGQGLQFLFEYFSETQRNKGNFPGRFSGRQFSNSRSEMNVSTLELGDSALYLCASTGSPSGANVLTFGAGSRLTVL.

This clone came up a few times. V gene TRBV30 combines with J gene TRBJ2-6, with 8 bases fitting TRBD1. Per the germline V gene, CDR1 is GTSNPN and CDR2 is SVGIG (reference sequence). V lost 8 bases to trimming and J lost 0 bases; unmatched junction nucleotides: 9. This CDR3 has 16 amino acids. The CDR3 DNA follows: TGTGCCGGCCCCCACAGGGGGTCCTCTGGGGCCAACGTCCTGACTTTC. This gives the protein CAGPHRGSSGANVLTF.

CDR3 coding DNA: TGTGCCAGCAGCGCAGGTCCGGGCTCAGTGAAGACCCAGTACTTC. It codes for CASSAGPGSVKTQYF. V gene TRBV7-2 combines with J gene TRBJ2-5; D is ambiguous. The CDR3 consists of 15 residues. Germline V CDR1 and CDR2: SGHTA, FQGNSA. Trimming removed 5 bases from V and 6 bases from J, with 19 bases in between. Supplemented by reference TRBV7-2 and TRBJ2-5, the full variable domain reads GAGVSQSPSNKVTEKGKDVELRCDPISGHTALYWYRQSLGQGLEFLIYFQGNSAPDKSGLPSDRFSAERTGGSVSTLTIQRTQQEDSAVYLCASSAGPGSVKTQYFGPGTRLLVL.

The V gene is TRBV28, the J gene TRBJ2-1; perhaps TRBD2 as D (5 bases). The CDR3 length is 15 residues. Germline lookup yields CDR1 MDHEN and CDR2 SYDVKM. V was cut by 8 bases and J by 8 bases, with 22 bases left in between. The CDR3 region has the DNA TGTGCCAGCCCGAAAACTAGAAGTATGTTGGATGAGCAGTTCTTC. It is translated as CASPKTRSMLDEQFF.

V usage is TRBV27 and J usage is TRBJ1-3, with 8 nucleotides matching TRBD1. V trimming: 5 bases; J trimming: 3 bases; junction bases outside the gene matches: 9. The CDR3 sequence is 16 residues long. Germline V gene sequence: CDR1 MNHEY, CDR2 SMNVEV (reference sequence). The CDR3 DNA follows: TGTGCCAGCAGTACGATCTCAGGGGGCGGTGGAAACACCATATATTTT. It translates to CASSTISGGGGNTIYF.

This clone turned up a few times. V and J are TRBV11-2 and TRBJ2-5; D is ambiguous. The ends were cut back, 1 base at V and 1 base at J, with 7 bases in the middle. Germline assignment: CDR1 SGHAT and CDR2 FQNNGV. The CDR3 contains 14 residues. The CDR3 spells CASSLVPRQETQYF. As DNA, the CDR3 is TGTGCCAGCAGCTTAGTACCCCGCCAAGAGACCCAGTACTTC.

This CDR3 reads CASSQDQAGTDTQYF. The CDR3 nucleotides are TGTGCCAGCAGCCAAGATCAGGCGGGCACAGATACGCAGTATTTT. The chain is built from TRBV4-2 and TRBJ2-3; D is undetermined. From germline, CDR1 is LGHNA and CDR2 YNFKEQ. CDR3 size: 15 residues. With 0 bases removed from V and 1 base from J, the gap between germline ends came to 8 bases.